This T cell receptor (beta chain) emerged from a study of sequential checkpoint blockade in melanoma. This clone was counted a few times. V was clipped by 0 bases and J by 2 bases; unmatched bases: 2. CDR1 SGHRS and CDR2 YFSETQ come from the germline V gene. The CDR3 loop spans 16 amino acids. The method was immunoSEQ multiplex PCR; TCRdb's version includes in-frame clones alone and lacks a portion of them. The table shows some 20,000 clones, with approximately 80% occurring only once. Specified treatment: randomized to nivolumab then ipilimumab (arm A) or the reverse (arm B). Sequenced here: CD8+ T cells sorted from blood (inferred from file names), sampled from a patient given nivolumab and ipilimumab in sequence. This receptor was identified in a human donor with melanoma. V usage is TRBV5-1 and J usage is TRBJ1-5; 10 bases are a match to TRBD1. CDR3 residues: CASSLGGTGGNQPQHF. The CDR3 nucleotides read TGCGCCAGCAGCTTGGGGGGGACAGGGGGCAATCAGCCCCAGCATTTT.